Presented here are 27 T cell receptor beta chains from one specimen sequenced in a study of CD8 T cells in Susac syndrome. It was with random hexamers that about 0.45 to 1 ug RNA was reverse transcribed. TCRdb reanalysed the immunoSEQ multiplex PCR reads using MiXCR and keeps one entry per CDR3 protein. The sample records about 200,000 distinct CDR3 sequences, 85% to 95% being singletons. The sequencing input was CD4+ T cells from PBMCs. The origin of the receptors is a human donor in good health.

The chain uses TRBV5-1 and TRBJ1-5; D gene unclear. Trimming took off 0 bases at V and 5 bases at J, with 6 bases between the two ends. The germline V gene has CDR1 SGHRS and CDR2 YFSETQ. The length of the CDR3 is 13 residues. The CDR3, as DNA: TGCGCCAGCAGCTTGGACACCGATCAGCCCCAGCATTTT. Its translation: CASSLDTDQPQHF.

The chain is built from TRBV20-1 and TRBJ1-2; D might be TRBD1 (6 bases). From germline, CDR1 is DFQATT and CDR2 SNEGSKA (reference sequence). CDR3 length: 14 amino acids. Between the trimmed V and J ends, which lost 5 bases and 2 bases, there was a span of 15 bases. In DNA, the CDR3 is TGCAGTGCTCCCCAATCACAGGGAAACTATGGCTACACCTTC. Its translation is CSAPQSQGNYGYTF.

The chain couples TRBV29-1 to TRBJ1-1, with D unclear. The CDR3 consists of 15 residues. Trimming shortened V by 6 bases and J by 1 base, and 18 bases separated the two germline ends. CDR1 is SQVTM and CDR2 is ANQGSEA in the germline V gene. CDR3 DNA: TGCAGCGTCATTCGACCACAGACTACGAACACTGAAGCTTTCTTT. It encodes CSVIRPQTTNTEAFF. The complete variable domain, with remaining parts taken from reference TRBV29-1 and TRBJ1-1, reads SAVISQKPSRDICQRGTSLTIQCQVDSQVTMMFWYRQQPGQSLTLIATANQGSEATYESGFVIDKFPISRPNLTFSTLTVSNMSPEDSSIYLCSVIRPQTTNTEAFFGQGTRLTVV.

This rearrangement joins TRBV19 to TRBJ2-7; 8 positions match TRBD1. V shed 9 bases and J 3 bases; nucleotides not matched to a gene: 7. Germline V CDR1 and CDR2: LNHDA, SQIVND (reference sequence). This CDR3 has 13 amino acids. CDR3 protein: CASGNRGSYEQYF. CDR3 DNA: TGTGCCAGCGGGAACAGGGGGAGCTACGAGCAGTACTTC. The variable domain in full, completed from reference TRBV19 and TRBJ2-7, reads DGGITQSPKYLFRKEGQNVTLSCEQNLNHDAMYWYRQDPGQGLRLIYYSQIVNDFQKGDIAEGYSVSREKKESFPLTVTSAQKNPTAFYLCASGNRGSYEQYFGPGTRLTVT.

The chain couples TRBV3-1 to TRBJ2-3; 11 nucleotides agree with TRBD1. CDR1 and CDR2 from the germline V gene are LGHDT and YNNKEL (reference sequence). The CDR3 is made up of 16 amino acids. The ends lost 4 bases at V and 4 bases at J; junction bases unmatched: 7. The CDR3 reads CASSRRDRGISDTQYF. DNA for the CDR3: TGTGCCAGCAGCCGTCGGGACAGGGGGATTTCAGATACGCAGTATTTT.

V usage is TRBV29-1 and J usage is TRBJ1-2, with D maybe TRBD1 (5 bases). The germline V gene has CDR1 SQVTM and CDR2 ANQGSEA. This CDR3 is built from 12 residues. Between the trimmed V and J ends, which lost 6 bases and 2 bases, there was a span of 10 bases. The DNA of the CDR3 is TGCAGCGTCCCGACAGAAAACTATGGCTACACCTTC. This sequence encodes CSVPTENYGYTF.

The CDR3 region has the DNA TGTGCCACCAGTGACCAACGCACAGATCCAGATACGCAGTATTTT. As protein: CATSDQRTDPDTQYF. V usage is TRBV24-1 and J usage is TRBJ2-3; no clear D. The germline V gene encodes CDR1 KGHDR and CDR2 SFDVKD. V was cut by 4 bases and J by 4 bases, with 14 bases left in between. This CDR3 contains 15 residues.

In its sample, this clonotype was seen once. The chain combines TRBV5-1 with TRBJ2-1, with TRBD1 matching over 7 bases. With V trimmed by 0 bases and J by 3 bases, 6 bases remained unmatched. Per germline, CDR1 SGHRS and CDR2 YFSETQ. The CDR3 length is 16 residues. The CDR3: CASSLGLGQVYNEQFF. In DNA, the CDR3 is TGCGCCAGCAGCTTGGGGTTAGGACAGGTCTACAATGAGCAGTTCTTC.

J is TRBJ2-3 and V is TRBV20-1; possibly TRBD2 for D (6 bases). The CDR3 is 18 residues long. V shed 1 base and J shed 2 bases, with 22 bases lying between them. Germline CDR1 reads DFQATT; CDR2 reads SNEGSKA (reference sequence). The CDR3 DNA follows: TGCAGTGCTAGAGGCGGGGTCACTAGAACGGCCGACACAGATACGCAGTATTTT. Residues: CSARGGVTRTADTDTQYF.

The count of this clonotype is one. The chain is built from TRBV18 and TRBJ2-1; the match to TRBD2 covers 9 bases. The J segment lost 8 bases and the V segment lost 4 bases, leaving 6 bases of the junction unmatched. CDR1 is KGHSH, CDR2 LQKENI, per germline. The CDR3 consists of 14 residues. Here the CDR3 DNA reads TGTGCCAGCTCACGGGGACTAGCTCGGGATGAGCAGTTCTTC. Translating gives CASSRGLARDEQFF.

The CDR3 reads CSAGTVTNYGYTF. The CDR3 bases are TGCAGTGCTGGGACGGTGACTAACTATGGCTACACCTTC. The V gene is TRBV20-1, the J gene TRBJ1-2; D may be TRBD1 (5 bases). Trimming left V 5 bases short and J 0 bases short, with 10 bases between. Germline CDR1 and CDR2: DFQATT and SNEGSKA (reference sequence). The CDR3 is made up of 13 amino acids.

The chain joins TRBV6-1 to TRBJ2-7, with D possibly being TRBD1 (6 bases). Germline-derived CDR1 and CDR2 are MNHNS and SASEGT. The CDR3 covers 16 residues. V was shortened by 8 bases and J by 0 bases, with 20 bases between the two germline ends. DNA of the CDR3: TGTGCCAGCGGCCCCACGACCGGACAGCTCTCCTACGAGCAGTACTTC. Residues: CASGPTTGQLSYEQYF.

A single count supports this clonotype. The gene calls are TRBV20-1 and TRBJ2-1; 7 positions match TRBD1. The V gene's germline CDR1 is DFQATT and CDR2 SNEGSKA (reference sequence). The V gene end was trimmed by 6 bases and the J gene end by 7 bases; junction bases not matched to a gene: 12. The CDR3 consists of 14 residues. The CDR3 loop is CSAWGETGINEQFF. DNA of the CDR3: TGCAGTGCGTGGGGCGAGACAGGGATAAATGAGCAGTTCTTC.

The chain recombines TRBV6-6 with TRBJ2-5; 11 nucleotides match TRBD2. Unmatched junction bases numbered 4, after V lost 6 bases and J lost 4 bases. The V gene's germline CDR1 is MNHNY and CDR2 SVGAGI (reference sequence). The CDR3 extends over 14 amino acids. In DNA, the CDR3 is TGTGCCAGCAGCACTAGCGGGGGTGGAGAGACCCAGTACTTC. Translation: CASSTSGGGETQYF.

The chain has TRBV6-5 and TRBJ2-5; D is perhaps TRBD1 (6 bases). Trimming stripped 5 bases from V and 3 bases from J, with 10 bases between. The CDR3 extends over 13 amino acids. Germline lookup yields CDR1 MNHEY and CDR2 SVGAGI. The CDR3 DNA is TGTGCCAGCAGTGGACAGCCTGAAGAGACCCAGTACTTC. It is translated as CASSGQPEETQYF.

The V and J genes are TRBV5-1 and TRBJ1-2, with TRBD1 matching over 9 bases. The CDR3 is 14 residues long. The J segment lost 4 bases and the V segment lost 3 bases, leaving 4 bases of the junction unmatched. The germline V gene has CDR1 SGHRS and CDR2 YFSETQ. CDR3 in amino acids: CASSSGQGFYGYTF. CDR3 sequence (DNA): TGCGCCAGCAGCTCGGGACAGGGTTTCTATGGCTACACCTTC. The entire variable domain, with the rest obtained from reference TRBV5-1 and TRBJ1-2, is as follows: KAGVTQTPRYLIKTRGQQVTLSCSPISGHRSVSWYQQTPGQGLQFLFEYFSETQRNKGNFPGRFSGRQFSNSRSEMNVSTLELGDSALYLCASSSGQGFYGYTFGSGTRLTVV.

The chain links TRBV3-1 to TRBJ2-7; D is undetermined. The CDR3 has 13 amino acids. Trimming removed 3 bases from V and 2 bases from J, with 8 bases in between. CDR1 is LGHDT and CDR2 is YNNKEL in the germline V gene (reference sequence). As DNA, the CDR3 is TGTGCCAGCAGCCACGGCAGCACCTACGAGCAGTACTTC. Protein: CASSHGSTYEQYF.

The V and J genes are TRBV7-9 and TRBJ2-5, with 7 bases matching TRBD2. The CDR3 runs to 14 residues. V gave up 5 bases and J gave up 4 bases; unmatched junction bases: 7. The V gene's germline CDR1 is SEHNR and CDR2 FQNEAQ (reference sequence). The DNA for the CDR3 is TGTGCCAGCAGCCTCCCCCTAGCGGTAGAGACCCAGTACTTC. This gives the protein CASSLPLAVETQYF.

This clonotype occurred once. The germline gene is not matched at one end of the junction; a read error may be the cause. V is TRBV27 and J is TRBJ2-1; tentatively, D is TRBD1 (6 bases). The CDR3 runs 13 residues. Germline V gene data show CDR1 as MNHEY and CDR2 as SMNVEV (reference sequence). The CDR3 coding sequence is TGTGCCAGCAGTTTCACCCAAGGACAGCCTCCAATCTTC. Protein: CASSFTQGQPPIF.

The chain has TRBV18 and TRBJ1-1; no clear D gene. The CDR3 spans 13 residues. V dropped 2 bases and J dropped 6 bases, with 10 bases sitting between them. Germline V CDR1 and CDR2: KGHSH, LQKENI. The CDR3 protein is CASSPSPRAEAFF. CDR3 bases: TGTGCCAGCTCACCAAGTCCAAGGGCTGAAGCTTTCTTT.

J is TRBJ2-1 and V is TRBV6-5; D might be TRBD1 or TRBD2, each matching 5 bases. Germline CDR1 is MNHEY and CDR2 is SVGAGI. CDR3 length equals 13 residues. The V gene lost 5 bases and the J gene lost 7 bases, with 12 bases spanning the gap. CDR3 coding DNA: TGTGCCAGCAGTGTGGGGGTAAAGAATGAGCAGTTCTTC. Its protein is CASSVGVKNEQFF.

The rearrangement joins TRBV7-3 to TRBJ2-1; TRBD1 or TRBD2 may be the D gene (5 bases each). This CDR3 contains 15 residues. V was pared by 5 bases and J by 8 bases, with 19 bases between. Germline assignment: CDR1 SGHTA and CDR2 FQGTGA. The CDR3 loop is CASSRTRGDFDEQFF. CDR3 bases: TGTGCCAGCAGCCGAACAAGGGGAGATTTCGATGAGCAGTTCTTC.

The CDR3 bases are TGCAGTGCTACGCTAGCGGGGGGGGATCAAGATACGCAGTATTTT. Its translation is CSATLAGGDQDTQYF. This sequence joins TRBV20-1 and TRBJ2-3; TRBD2 matches at 12 bases. The V segment lost 4 bases and the J segment 5 bases; nucleotides outside the gene matches: 7. The CDR3 totals 15 residues. The germline gives CDR1 DFQATT, CDR2 SNEGSKA (reference sequence).

V and J are TRBV27 and TRBJ1-6; maybe TRBD1 (6 bases). Looked up from germline, CDR1 is MNHEY and CDR2 is SMNVEV (reference sequence). The CDR3 contains 15 residues. Trimming pared 6 bases from V and 9 bases from J, leaving 18 bases between. The CDR3 spells CASSPRGEGGSPLHF. DNA for the CDR3: TGTGCCAGCAGCCCCCGGGGGGAGGGGGGTTCACCCCTCCACTTT.

The chain links TRBV20-1 to TRBJ2-6; 8 nucleotides match TRBD1. CDR3 length: 17 residues. Unmatched junction bases numbered 10, after V lost 6 bases and J lost 0 bases. The germline CDR1 and CDR2 sequences are DFQATT and SNEGSKA (reference sequence). CDR3 DNA sequence: TGCAGTGCAAGGGTCCAGGGGGCGATCTCTGGGGCCAACGTCCTGACTTTC. Its protein product is CSARVQGAISGANVLTF.

CDR3 DNA: TGTGCCTGGAGTTTGGGTCTATATCAGCCCCAGCATTTT. Protein product: CAWSLGLYQPQHF. The chain links TRBV30 to TRBJ1-5; D unclear. V was shortened by 2 bases and J by 5 bases, with 10 bases between the two germline ends. In germline, CDR1 is GTSNPN, CDR2 SVGIG (reference sequence). This CDR3 is 13 amino acids long.

The chain uses TRBV12-3 or TRBV12-4 and TRBJ1-1; the D is unclear. The CDR3 consists of 13 residues. Deletions cut 8 bases from V and 3 bases from J, with 13 bases between. CDR3 protein: CASLWNGDTEAFF. The CDR3, as DNA: TGTGCCAGCCTGTGGAACGGAGACACTGAAGCTTTCTTT.